One and the same sample provided the 21 T cell receptor beta chains below, sequenced in a study of radiotherapy plus CTLA-4 blockade in lung cancer. Repertoires were generated with immunoSEQ multiplex PCR, while TCRdb's copy carries only in-frame clones and drops some. The table has 43,000 or so clones, about three quarters seen once. Source: peripheral blood, taken from a patient treated with radiotherapy plus ipilimumab. Source of these receptors: a human donor with non-small cell lung cancer who had a complete response to radiotherapy plus ipilimumab.

The chain joins TRBV7-2 to TRBJ2-5, with TRBD2 identical over 11 bases. The CDR3 is made up of 16 amino acids. Trimming removed 2 bases from V and 4 bases from J; junction bases left unmatched: 6. The germline V gene encodes CDR1 SGHTA and CDR2 FQGNSA. This CDR3 is CASSLSLAGGGETQYF. The CDR3 DNA reads as TGTGCCAGCAGCTTAAGCCTAGCGGGAGGTGGAGAGACCCAGTACTTC.

The CDR3 DNA reads TGTGCCAGCAGTGATTCCGCACACCCTAATTCACCCCTCCACTTT. Protein product: CASSDSAHPNSPLHF. The chain has TRBV2 and TRBJ1-6; D unresolved. There are 15 residues in the CDR3. Germline-derived CDR1 and CDR2 are SNHLY and FYNNEI. Trimming stripped 3 bases from V and 6 bases from J, with 12 bases between.

The genes are TRBV6-6 and TRBJ2-6, with D tentatively TRBD1 (6 bases). Trimming stripped 2 bases from V and 1 base from J, with 9 bases between. CDR3 length: 16 residues. CDR1 and CDR2 from the germline V gene are MNHNY and SVGAGI (reference sequence). In nucleotides, the CDR3 is TGTGCCAGCAGTTACCGAGACAGGTCTGGGGCCAACGTCCTGACTTTC. This codes for CASSYRDRSGANVLTF.

This clone showed up just a few times. The rearrangement joins TRBV18 to TRBJ1-2; 7 bases map to TRBD1. This CDR3 has 15 residues. CDR1 and CDR2 (germline): KGHSH, LQKENI. Trimming removed 2 bases from V and 5 bases from J; junction bases left unmatched: 8. CDR3 nucleotide sequence: TGTGCCAGCTCACCAGGAACAGGGGACGCGTATGGCTACACCTTC. Amino acids: CASSPGTGDAYGYTF.

The chain employs TRBV5-1 and TRBJ1-4; a possible D gene is TRBD1 (5 bases). The length of the CDR3 is 18 residues. V lost 0 bases to trimming and J lost 0 bases, with 15 bases between them. Germline-derived CDR1 and CDR2 are SGHRS and YFSETQ. CDR3 DNA sequence: TGCGCCAGCAGCTTGGCATCTCGGACAAGCTCAACTAATGAAAAACTGTTTTTT. Translation: CASSLASRTSSTNEKLFF.

The chain couples TRBV9 to TRBJ2-2, with D perhaps TRBD2 (6 bases). Trimming cost V 6 bases and J 4 bases, with 10 bases left between them. Germline V CDR1 and CDR2: SGDLS, YYNGEE. This CDR3 has 13 residues. Here the CDR3 reads CASITSFTGELFF. The CDR3, as DNA: TGTGCCAGCATAACTAGCTTCACCGGGGAGCTGTTTTTT.

This clone showed up just once. The chain joins TRBV6-5 to TRBJ1-2; 10 bases are shared with TRBD1. Trimming cost V 10 bases and J 5 bases; bases outside gene matches: 7. Germline CDR1 reads MNHEY; CDR2 reads SVGAGI. CDR3 size: 13 residues. CDR3 DNA sequence: TGTGCCACTGGGACAGGGGTGGGGTATGGCTACACCTTC. Protein product: CATGTGVGYGYTF.

A word on this clone: One end of the junction is discordant with germline, which a read error may explain. This chain uses TRBV5-1 with TRBJ2-7; D may be TRBD1 (6 bases). This CDR3 contains 16 residues. Germline-derived CDR1 and CDR2 are SGHRS and YFSETQ. The CDR3 spells CASSSGQTAASDEQYF. CDR3 coding DNA: TGCGCCAGCAGCTCCGGACAGACCGCCGCCTCCGACGAGCAGTACTTC.

V and J are TRBV27 and TRBJ2-1, with D possibly being TRBD2 (5 bases). V was pared by 5 bases and J by 7 bases, with 18 bases between. CDR1 and CDR2 from the germline V gene are MNHEY and SMNVEV (reference sequence). This CDR3 comprises 15 residues. The CDR3, as DNA: TGTGCCAGCAGTACCACTAGTAGTTTGAGGAATGAGCAGTTCTTC. This gives the protein CASSTTSSLRNEQFF.

The chain carries TRBV6-5 and TRBJ1-4, with D unresolved. With 6 bases removed from V and 4 bases from J, the gap between germline ends came to 12 bases. There are 14 residues in the CDR3. Germline lookup yields CDR1 MNHEY and CDR2 SVGAGI. CDR3: CASSRTRSNEKLFF. CDR3 DNA sequence: TGTGCCAGCAGCCGAACACGGAGTAATGAAAAACTGTTTTTT.

The CDR3 bases are TGTGCCAGCCCAGGGGCTAGCGGGAGGAATACAGATACGCAGTATTTT. Its translation: CASPGASGRNTDTQYF. This rearrangement joins TRBV18 to TRBJ2-3, with 11 bases aligning to TRBD2. The junction had 10 bases not matched to a gene; V was cut back by 8 bases and J by 3 bases. The germline CDR1 and CDR2 sequences are KGHSH and LQKENI. This CDR3 comprises 16 residues. The full variable domain, its missing parts supplied by reference TRBV18 and TRBJ2-3, is NAGVMQNPRHLVRRRGQEARLRCSPMKGHSHVYWYRQLPEEGLKFMVYLQKENIIDESGMPKERFSAEFPKEGPSILRIQQVVRGDSAAYFCASPGASGRNTDTQYFGPGTRLTVL.

The genes are TRBV18 and TRBJ2-3; 7 bases line up with TRBD1. Per the germline V gene, CDR1 is KGHSH and CDR2 is LQKENI. This CDR3 has 12 amino acids. V was pared by 3 bases and J by 9 bases, with 3 bases of the junction left unmatched. The CDR3 bases are TGTGCCAGCTCACCGAAACAGGGGACGCAGTATTTT. This gives the protein CASSPKQGTQYF.

This clone has a single count. CDR3 loop: CASSAGVNYGYTF. The DNA for the CDR3 is TGTGCCAGCAGTGCGGGGGTTAACTATGGCTACACCTTC. The rearrangement links TRBV2 to TRBJ1-2; possibly TRBD1 for D (5 bases). Trimming stripped 4 bases from V and 1 base from J, with 7 bases between. Germline CDR1 and CDR2: SNHLY and FYNNEI. The CDR3 is 13 amino acids.

CDR3: CAWSVPGVFRQPQHF. In DNA, the CDR3 is TGTGCCTGGAGTGTACCAGGGGTATTTCGTCAGCCCCAGCATTTT. This rearrangement joins TRBV30 to TRBJ1-5; weak D call: TRBD1 (6 bases). V lost 0 bases and J 6 bases, leaving 15 bases between the germline ends. The CDR3 has 15 residues. Germline values: CDR1 GTSNPN, CDR2 SVGIG (reference sequence).

The chain recombines TRBV5-1 with TRBJ1-2, with 10 bases matching TRBD1. The trim removed 0 bases at V and 2 bases at J, leaving 1 base unmatched. The CDR3 consists of 15 residues. CDR1 SGHRS and CDR2 YFSETQ come from the germline V gene. The CDR3 DNA is TGCGCCAGCAGCTTGGGGGACAGGGGAAACTATGGCTACACCTTC. Its protein product is CASSLGDRGNYGYTF.

This chain joins TRBV28 and TRBJ2-5; D is perhaps TRBD1 (7 bases). This CDR3 is 15 amino acids long. The germline V gene encodes CDR1 MDHEN and CDR2 SYDVKM. V was cut by 5 bases and J by 2 bases, with 15 bases left in between. The CDR3 reads CASSAQGGGQETQYF. Here the CDR3 DNA reads TGTGCCAGCAGTGCCCAGGGGGGAGGACAAGAGACCCAGTACTTC. Combining the CDR3 with reference TRBV28 and TRBJ2-5 gives the whole variable domain DVKVTQSSRYLVKRTGEKVFLECVQDMDHENMFWYRQDPGLGLRLIYFSYDVKMKEKGDIPEGYSVSREKKERFSLILESASTNQTSMYLCASSAQGGGQETQYFGPGTRLLVL.

CDR3 loop: CASGRTSGSGDTQYF. Here the CDR3 DNA reads TGTGCCAGCGGAAGGACTAGCGGGAGCGGAGATACGCAGTATTTT. The genes are TRBV6-1 and TRBJ2-3; 13 bases fit TRBD2. Germline CDR1 and CDR2: MNHNS and SASEGT. V gave up 8 bases and J gave up 5 bases; unmatched junction bases: 7. There are 15 residues in the CDR3.

The chain carries TRBV2 and TRBJ2-2, with 7 bases that match TRBD2. The CDR3 contains 14 residues. Trimming removed 8 bases from V and 7 bases from J; junction bases left unmatched: 10. Germline CDR1 and CDR2: SNHLY and FYNNEI. This CDR3 is CASGGVVAGGELFF. CDR3 nucleotide sequence: TGTGCCAGCGGGGGGGTCGTAGCGGGCGGGGAGCTGTTTTTT.

The DNA for the CDR3 is TGTGCCAGCAGCTTAGACGGAGGAACCTACAATGAGCAGTTCTTC. It is translated as CASSLDGGTYNEQFF. The chain joins TRBV7-2 to TRBJ2-1; D possibly corresponds to TRBD2 (5 bases). There are 15 residues in the CDR3. V dropped 1 base and J dropped 2 bases, with 9 bases sitting between them. Per the germline V gene, CDR1 is SGHTA and CDR2 is FQGNSA.

This clone was seen a single time. The rearrangement uses TRBV6-1 and TRBJ2-1; TRBD1 matches at 7 bases. The ends lost 7 bases at V and 7 bases at J; junction bases unmatched: 13. The CDR3 runs to 15 residues. CDR1 is MNHNS, CDR2 SASEGT, per germline. The CDR3 DNA is TGTGCCAGCAAGCTTACCGGGACAGAGGGGAATGAGCAGTTCTTC. This codes for CASKLTGTEGNEQFF.

The chain has TRBV5-6 and TRBJ2-5, with 14 bases aligning to TRBD2. The J call may be faulty, since TRBJ2-7 better matches the DNA end. The germline V gene encodes CDR1 SGHDT and CDR2 YYEEEE. The CDR3 is 15 residues long. In nucleotides, the CDR3 is TGTGCCAGCAGCCGAGGGACTAGCGGGAGTCACGAGCAGTACTTC. Residues: CASSRGTSGSHEQYF.